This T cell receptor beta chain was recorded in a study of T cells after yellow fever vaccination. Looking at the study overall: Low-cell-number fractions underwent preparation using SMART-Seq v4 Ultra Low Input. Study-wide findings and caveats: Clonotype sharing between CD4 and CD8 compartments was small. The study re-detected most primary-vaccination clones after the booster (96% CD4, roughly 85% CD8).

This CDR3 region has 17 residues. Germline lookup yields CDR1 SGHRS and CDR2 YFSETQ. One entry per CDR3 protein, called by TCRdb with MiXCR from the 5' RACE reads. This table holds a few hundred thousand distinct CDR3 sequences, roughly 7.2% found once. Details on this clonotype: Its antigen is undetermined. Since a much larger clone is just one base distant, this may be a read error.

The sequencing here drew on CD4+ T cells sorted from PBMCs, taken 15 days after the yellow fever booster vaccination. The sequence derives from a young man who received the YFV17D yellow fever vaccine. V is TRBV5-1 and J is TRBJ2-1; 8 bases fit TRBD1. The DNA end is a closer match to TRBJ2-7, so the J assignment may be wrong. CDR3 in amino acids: CASSFGQGGNSYNEQYF. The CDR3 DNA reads TGCGCCAGCAGCTTTGGACAGGGCGGGAACTCCTACAATGAGCAGTACTTC.